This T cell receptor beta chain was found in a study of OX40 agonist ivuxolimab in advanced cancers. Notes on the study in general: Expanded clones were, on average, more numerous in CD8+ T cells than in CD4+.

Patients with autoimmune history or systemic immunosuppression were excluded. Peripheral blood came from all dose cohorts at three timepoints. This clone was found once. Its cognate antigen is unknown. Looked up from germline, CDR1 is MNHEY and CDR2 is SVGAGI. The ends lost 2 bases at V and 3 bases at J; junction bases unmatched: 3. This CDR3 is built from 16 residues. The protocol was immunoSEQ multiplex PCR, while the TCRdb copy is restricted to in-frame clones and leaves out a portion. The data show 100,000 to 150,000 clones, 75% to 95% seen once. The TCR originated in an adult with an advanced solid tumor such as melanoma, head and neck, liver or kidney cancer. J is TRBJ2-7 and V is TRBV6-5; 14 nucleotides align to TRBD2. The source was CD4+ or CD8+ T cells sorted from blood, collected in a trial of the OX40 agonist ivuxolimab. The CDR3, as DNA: TGTGCCAGCAGTTACGGCGGGACTAGCGGGAGCTACGAGCAGTACTTC. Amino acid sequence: CASSYGGTSGSYEQYF.